This T cell receptor beta chain came from a study of OX40 agonist ivuxolimab in advanced cancers. Here immunoSEQ multiplex PCR was the method, and the copy in TCRdb shows in-frame clones only, minus some. Of roughly 89,000 clones in the sample, about 86% were seen once. Trimming pared 2 bases from V and 9 bases from J, leaving 8 bases between. This CDR3 contains 11 residues. Germline assignment: CDR1 GTSNPN and CDR2 SVGIG (reference sequence). The V gene is TRBV30, the J gene TRBJ2-1, with a weak D call TRBD2 (5 bases). This receptor was obtained from an adult with an advanced solid tumor such as melanoma, head and neck, liver or kidney cancer. Sample: CD4+ or CD8+ T cells sorted from blood, taken in a trial of the OX40 agonist ivuxolimab. DNA for the CDR3: TGTGCCTGGAGTCCACGGGGTGAGCAGTTCTTC. It encodes CAWSPRGEQFF.